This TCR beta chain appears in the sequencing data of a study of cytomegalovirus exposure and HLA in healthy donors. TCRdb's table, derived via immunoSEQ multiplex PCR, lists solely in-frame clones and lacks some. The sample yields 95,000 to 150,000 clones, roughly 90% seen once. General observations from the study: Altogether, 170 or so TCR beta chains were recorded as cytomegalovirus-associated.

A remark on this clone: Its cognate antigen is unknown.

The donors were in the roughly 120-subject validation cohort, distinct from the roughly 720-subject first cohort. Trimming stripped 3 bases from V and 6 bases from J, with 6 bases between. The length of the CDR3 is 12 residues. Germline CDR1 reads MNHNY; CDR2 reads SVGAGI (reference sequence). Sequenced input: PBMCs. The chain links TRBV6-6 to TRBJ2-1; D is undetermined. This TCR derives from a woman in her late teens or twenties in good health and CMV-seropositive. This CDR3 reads CASSYGANEQFF. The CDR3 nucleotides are TGTGCCAGCAGTTATGGAGCCAATGAGCAGTTCTTC.